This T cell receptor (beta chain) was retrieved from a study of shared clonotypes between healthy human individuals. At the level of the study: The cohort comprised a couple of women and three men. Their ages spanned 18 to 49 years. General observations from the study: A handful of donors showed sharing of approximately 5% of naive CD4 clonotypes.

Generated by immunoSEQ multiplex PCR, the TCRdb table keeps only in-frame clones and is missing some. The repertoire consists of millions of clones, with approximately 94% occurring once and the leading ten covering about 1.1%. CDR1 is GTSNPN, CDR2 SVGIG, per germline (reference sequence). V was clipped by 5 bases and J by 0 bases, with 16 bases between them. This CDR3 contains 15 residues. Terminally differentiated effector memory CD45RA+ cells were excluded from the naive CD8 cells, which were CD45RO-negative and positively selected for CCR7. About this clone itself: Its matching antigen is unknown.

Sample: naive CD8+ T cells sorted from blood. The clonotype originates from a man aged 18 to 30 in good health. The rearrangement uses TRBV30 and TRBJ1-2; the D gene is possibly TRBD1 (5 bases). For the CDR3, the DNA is TGTGCCTGGGAGGGGTTGGGGGGAGCTAACTATGGCTACACCTTC. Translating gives CAWEGLGGANYGYTF.